This T cell receptor (beta chain) is drawn from a study of T-cell reconstitution after alpha-beta-depleted transplantation in children. Study-wide results and caveats: Reports say that about two months after transplant, the alpha-beta T cells came out of several hundred graft clones that had expanded.

During its preparation, the TCRbeta library received unique molecular identifiers. TCRdb redid the calling of the PCR reads with MiXCR, one entry per CDR3 protein. There are 250,000 to 400,000 distinct CDR3 sequences in the sample; approximately 23% occur only once, and roughly 11% lies in the top ten. This clonotype was seen more than once but under ten times. Its antigen is currently unknown. Germline CDR1 DFQATT, CDR2 SNEGSKA (reference sequence). This CDR3 region has 13 residues. V gave up 6 bases and J gave up 7 bases, with 16 bases separating them. The chain has TRBV20-1 and TRBJ2-1; D possibly matches TRBD1 or TRBD2 (5 bases each). This TCR came from a male patient aged 10-17 years who had a stem cell transplant for acute lymphoblastic leukemia, so the T cells may come from the graft donor. Sequenced material: PBMCs, mostly from graft donor cells, taken 180 days after TCRalphabeta/CD19-depleted stem cell transplant. The CDR3 is CSATGTLGNEQFF. As DNA, the CDR3 is TGCAGTGCGACCGGGACCCTTGGGAATGAGCAGTTCTTC.